This T cell receptor (beta chain) was observed in a study of T cell responses to AZD1222 COVID-19 vaccine. Study-level information: Second doses that came at about 4 or about 12 weeks were put together.

With respect to this clone: The antigen is undetermined.

Whole-study results and caveats: With two AZD1222 doses given, Spike-specific TCR breadth and depth both rose. Repertoire collection took place solely once the T cell response had peaked. A mostly white British donor set with more females was recruited, and clonal diversity was possibly underestimated.

Here immunoSEQ multiplex PCR was the method, and the copy in TCRdb shows in-frame clones only, minus some. The sample carries more than 100,000 clones, about nine tenths recorded once. The sequenced sample was peripheral blood, obtained on day 0 of AZD1222 vaccination. This sequence originates from an adult in good health.

CDR3 in amino acids: CASGFGNQPQHF. The CDR3 region has the DNA TGTGCTAGTGGTTTCGGAAATCAGCCCCAGCATTTT. V usage is TRBV12-5 and J usage is TRBJ1-5; D uncertain. The CDR3 spans 12 residues. V lost 3 bases to trimming and J lost 4 bases, with 4 bases between them. CDR1 is LGHNT, CDR2 FRNRAP, per germline.